The rows below give T cell receptor beta chains drawn from one sample of a study of T cells in Graves' hyperthyroidism and ophthalmopathy. From the multiplex PCR reads, TCRdb called clonotypes with MiXCR, one entry per CDR3 protein. The table records some 550,000 distinct CDR3 sequences, more than 20% of them present only once. The sequencing sample was made of blood. All receptors derive from a man aged 18 to 29 with Graves' hyperthyroidism. Both conserved end residues are part of each CDR3. D genes are given only for firm matches. A row's size may be missing; if present it is once, few, many or a size class.

abundance | d_gene | j_gene | v_gene | CDR3nt | CDR3aa
. | TRBD2 | TRBJ2-2 | TRBV11-1 | TGTGCCAGCAGCCGTGCAAGAGGAGCGGGGGCTCTAAACACCGGGGAGCTGTTTTTT | CASSRARGAGALNTGELFF
many | . | TRBJ1-1 | TRBV7-2 | TGTGCCAGCAGCTTAAAGGCCGGGGGTCCGAACACTGAAGCTTTCTTT | CASSLKAGGPNTEAFF
. | . | TRBJ2-7 | TRBV11-2 | TGTGCCAGCAGATCTTTAGAAGAGCAGTGCTTC | CASRSLEEQCF
many | . | TRBJ1-2 | TRBV4-1 | TGCGCCAGCAGCCAAGAGGGAACAAATGGCTACACCTTC | CASSQEGTNGYTF
many | . | TRBJ1-2 | TRBV24-1 | TGTGCCACCAGCCCTTCAGCGGCGAACTATGGCTACACCTTC | CATSPSAANYGYTF
many | TRBD1 | TRBJ2-7 | TRBV6-1 | TGTGCCAGCAGCGACGGACAGGGCTCCTACGAGCAGTACTTC | CASSDGQGSYEQYF
many | . | TRBJ2-2 | TRBV11-2 | TGTGCCAGCAGCTTAGATTCGGCTACCCTAAGTCGGGAGCTGTTTTTT | CASSLDSATLSRELFF
many | . | TRBJ1-2 | TRBV20-1 | TGCAGTGCTTCGACCGATTATGGCTACACCTTC | CSASTDYGYTF
many | TRBD1 | TRBJ2-5 | TRBV20-1 | TGCAGTGCTAGAGATTGGGGACAGGGGAGCCAAGAGACCCAGTACTTC | CSARDWGQGSQETQYF
few | . | TRBJ2-3 | TRBV7-8 | TGTGCCAGCAGCTTTAGGAGACTAGACGTTACGCAGTATTTT | CASSFRRLDVTQYF
. | . | TRBJ1-1 | TRBV4-1 | TGCGCCAGCAGCCATCCCACAGGGCCGGGCACTGAAGCTTTCTTT | CASSHPTGPGTEAFF
. | . | TRBJ2-5 | TRBV19 | TGTGCCAGCAGTGTGGCGTGGGAGACCCAGTACTTC | CASSVAWETQYF
. | . | TRBJ2-2 | TRBV15 | TGTGCCACCAGTACTCAGGGGCTTGCCGGGGAGCTGTTTTTT | CATSTQGLAGELFF
. | TRBD2 | TRBJ2-5 | TRBV2 | TGTGCCAGCTCCGGACGGCTAGCGGACCTGTACCAAGAGACCCAGTACTTC | CASSGRLADLYQETQYF
many | . | TRBJ1-1 | TRBV12-3/TRBV12-4 | TGTGCCAGCAGTTCAAACAGGGTAGGCACTGAAGCTTTCTTT | CASSSNRVGTEAFF
many | . | TRBJ2-5 | TRBV7-6 | TGTGCCAGCAGCCCCACGCTGCTACCACCAGAGACCCAGTACTTC | CASSPTLLPPETQYF
few | . | TRBJ2-7 | TRBV5-1 | TGCGCCAGCAGCATCCAGGGGAACGAGCAGTACTTC | CASSIQGNEQYF
. | . | TRBJ2-6 | TRBV2 | TGTGCCAGCGTCGGGGGGCGAGGCCCTGGGGCCAACGTCCTGACTTTC | CASVGGRGPGANVLTF
many | . | TRBJ1-1 | TRBV28 | TGTGCCAGCACGTCAATGGGGTCAGCTTTCTTT | CASTSMGSAFF
many | . | TRBJ1-1 | TRBV7-6 | TGTGCCAGCAGCGCCGACGGGGGGTCGAACACTGAAGCTTTCTTT | CASSADGGSNTEAFF
many | TRBD2 | TRBJ2-7 | TRBV30 | TGTGCCTGGAGCAACCCGGGGGGTCGTCCTCTACGATACGAGCAGTACTTC | CAWSNPGGRPLRYEQYF
few | . | TRBJ2-1 | TRBV19 | TGTGCCAGTAGTATAGGCGGCGGGACTTACAATGAGCAGTTCTTC | CASSIGGGTYNEQFF
many | . | TRBJ1-2 | TRBV20-1 | TGCAGTGCTAGAGATCAGGATTCAGCTAACTATGGCTACACCTTC | CSARDQDSANYGYTF
. | . | TRBJ1-6 | TRBV30 | TGTGCCTGGAGTCCTCCCGGTGGTAATATGGATTCACCCCTCCACTTT | CAWSPPGGNMDSPLHF
. | . | TRBJ2-7 | TRBV29-1 | TGCAGCGTTGAGCAGGGCCCCGAGCAGTACTTC | CSVEQGPEQYF
many | . | TRBJ2-7 | TRBV6-5 | TGTGCCAGCAGTTACGCGGACCGTTCCTACGAGCAGTACTTC | CASSYADRSYEQYF
many | TRBD1 | TRBJ1-5 | TRBV2 | TGTGCCAGCAGTTCCGTCCGGACAGGGGGCAATCAGCCCCAGCATTTT | CASSSVRTGGNQPQHF
few | . | TRBJ1-2 | TRBV18 | TGTGCCAGCTCACGGGGGGACGCTAACTATGGCTACACCTTC | CASSRGDANYGYTF
. | . | TRBJ1-2 | TRBV5-1 | TGCGCCAGCAGCTCCCAGGTGACTAACTATGGCTACACCTTC | CASSSQVTNYGYTF
few | TRBD1 | TRBJ2-7 | TRBV20-1 | TGCAGTGCTAGAGAGCGACAGGGGGCGCGAGAGCAGTACTTC | CSARERQGAREQYF
many | . | TRBJ1-2 | TRBV25-1 | TGTGCCAGCAGTGAATATGGGAACCTGGGGTTTGGCTACACCTTC | CASSEYGNLGFGYTF
many | . | TRBJ1-3 | TRBV12-3/TRBV12-4 | TGTGCCAGCACCCTGAGGGACCCGCGAAACACCATATATTTT | CASTLRDPRNTIYF
. | TRBD2 | TRBJ2-5 | TRBV20-1 | TGCAGTGCTAGAGATAGGGCTAGCGGGAGGAGAAAGACCCAGTACTTC | CSARDRASGRRKTQYF
few | . | TRBJ2-4 | TRBV5-1 | TGCGCCAGCAGCTTGGAAGTCGGGCTAGCCAAAAACATTCAGTACTTC | CASSLEVGLAKNIQYF
. | TRBD1 | TRBJ2-7 | TRBV28 | TGTGCCAGCAGTTTACGTCTCCGGGACAGCTCCTACGAGCAGTACTTC | CASSLRLRDSSYEQYF
few | . | TRBJ1-6 | TRBV30 | TGTGCCTGGAGCCGGGACCTCGGTGGGATAAATAATTCACCCCTCCACTTT | CAWSRDLGGINNSPLHF
. | TRBD2 | TRBJ2-2 | TRBV6-1 | TGTGCCAGCAGCCCTACTAGCGGGGTCGGGGAGCTGTTTTTT | CASSPTSGVGELFF